A single sample is the source of the 7 T cell receptor beta chains below, sequenced in a study of cytomegalovirus exposure and HLA in healthy donors. A multiplex PCR was run with 60 Vbeta primers and 13 Jbeta primers. The table came from immunoSEQ multiplex PCR; TCRdb's copy has only in-frame clones and leaves some out. Here the sample spans under 150,000 clones, 80% to 85% being singletons. Material: PBMCs. The source of these receptors is a boy between 5 and 17 years old in good health and CMV-seronegative.

V usage is TRBV7-9 and J usage is TRBJ1-4; D not resolved. The V end was cut by 0 bases, the J end by 6 bases, with 8 bases between. The CDR3 extends over 14 amino acids. Germline V gene data show CDR1 as SEHNR and CDR2 as FQNEAQ (reference sequence). CDR3 sequence (DNA): TGTGCCAGCAGCTTAGCTGGCGGGGATGAAAAACTGTTTTTT. It yields the protein CASSLAGGDEKLFF. Using reference TRBV7-9 and TRBJ1-4 for the parts outside the CDR3, the full variable domain is DTGVSQNPRHKITKRGQNVTFRCDPISEHNRLYWYRQTLGQGPEFLTYFQNEAQLEKSRLLSDRFSAERPKGSFSTLEIQRTEQGDSAMYLCASSLAGGDEKLFFGSGTQLSVL.

The chain employs TRBV7-9 and TRBJ2-2; D possibly corresponds to TRBD1 (6 bases). V lost 4 bases to trimming and J lost 5 bases, with 11 bases between them. The CDR3 length is 14 residues. The germline CDR1 and CDR2 sequences are SEHNR and FQNEAQ (reference sequence). In nucleotides, the CDR3 is TGTGCCAGCAGCTCGGCAACAGGGACCGGGGAGCTGTTTTTT. It yields the protein CASSSATGTGELFF.

V usage is TRBV7-2 and J usage is TRBJ1-4; perhaps TRBD1 as D (5 bases). V gave up 2 bases and J gave up 7 bases, with 8 bases separating them. The CDR3 spans 13 residues. Germline V gene sequence: CDR1 SGHTA, CDR2 FQGNSA. The CDR3 DNA reads TGTGCCAGCAGCTTACGGGGGATTGAAAAACTGTTTTTT. This encodes CASSLRGIEKLFF.

The chain joins TRBV6-1 to TRBJ2-5, with a possible D match to TRBD1 (6 bases). This CDR3 has 11 residues. V gave up 6 bases and J gave up 5 bases, with 7 bases separating them. Germline CDR1 reads MNHNS; CDR2 reads SASEGT. In DNA, the CDR3 is TGTGCCAGCAGCGACAGGGAGACCCAGTACTTC. This encodes CASSDRETQYF.

The chain uses TRBV11-2 and TRBJ2-7; D perhaps matches TRBD2 (5 bases). Germline assignment: CDR1 SGHAT and CDR2 FQNNGV. The germline V and J ends were trimmed by 2 bases and 7 bases, with 15 bases remaining between them. The CDR3 runs 14 residues. CDR3 nucleotide sequence: TGTGCCAGCAGCTTAATAGGACGGGGTACAGAGCAGTACTTC. Amino acids: CASSLIGRGTEQYF.

The chain carries TRBV5-4 and TRBJ2-7; TRBD1 matches 11 bases. This CDR3 is 16 amino acids long. V shed 0 bases, J shed 6 bases, and the junction held 8 bases outside the gene matches. Germline V gives CDR1 SGHNT, CDR2 YYREEE (reference sequence). Here the CDR3 DNA reads TGTGCCAGCAGCTTGGGGGGACAGGGGGTCCATGGCGAGCAGTACTTC. Its translation is CASSLGGQGVHGEQYF.

The chain uses TRBV6-5 and TRBJ2-7; the match to TRBD1 covers 8 bases. Germline V gene lookup returns CDR1 MNHEY and CDR2 SVGAGI. The CDR3 extends over 15 amino acids. V lost 2 bases to trimming and J lost 0 bases; unmatched junction nucleotides: 3. CDR3: CASSYRGQASYEQYF. The CDR3 DNA sequence: TGTGCCAGCAGTTACCGGGGACAGGCCTCCTACGAGCAGTACTTC.